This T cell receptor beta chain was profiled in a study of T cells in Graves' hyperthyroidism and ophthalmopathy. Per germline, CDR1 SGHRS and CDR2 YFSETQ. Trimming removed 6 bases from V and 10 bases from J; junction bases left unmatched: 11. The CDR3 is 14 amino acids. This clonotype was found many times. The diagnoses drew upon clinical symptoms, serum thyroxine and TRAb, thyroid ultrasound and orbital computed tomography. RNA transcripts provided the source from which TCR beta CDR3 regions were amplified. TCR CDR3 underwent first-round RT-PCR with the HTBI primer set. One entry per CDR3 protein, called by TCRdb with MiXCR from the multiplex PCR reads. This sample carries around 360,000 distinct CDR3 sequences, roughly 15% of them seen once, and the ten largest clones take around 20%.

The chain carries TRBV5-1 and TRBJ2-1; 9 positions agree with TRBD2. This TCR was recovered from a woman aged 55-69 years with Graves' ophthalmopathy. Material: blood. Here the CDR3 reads CASTLGSGSKEQFF. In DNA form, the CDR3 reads TGCGCCAGCACCCTGGGTAGCGGGAGTAAAGAGCAGTTCTTC.